The sequence of this T cell receptor (beta chain) was determined in a study of regulatory T cells in long-lasting Graves disease. Study information: Persistent cases were those of Graves' disease that involved over 5 years of antithyroid drugs with positive TSH receptor antibodies. Findings and limits, study-wide: Shared public clonotypes totalled approximately 3,000 in persistent patients, compared with 966 in new patients. TRBV28, TRBJ1-2 and TRBJ2-5 were favored in persistent disease.

Germline V lookup: CDR1 MGHDK, CDR2 SYGVNS. V shed 1 base, J shed 12 bases, and the junction held 7 bases outside the gene matches. The CDR3 contains 13 residues. This clonotype was detected a few times. The target antigen is unknown. The sample's time point: persistent/refractory GD, antithyroid drugs over 5 years with positive TRAb. Construction of the TCR library relied on RNA isolated from PBMCs. The patients included were those that came from an endocrinology department in Xi'an, China. According to the study, TCR beta libraries were built with iRepertoire HTBI primers and CDR3-region Arm-PCR. One entry per CDR3 protein results from TCRdb running MiXCR on the multiplex PCR reads. This sample has 350,000 to 450,000 distinct CDR3 sequences, with roughly 21% found just once.

The starting material was peripheral blood mononuclear cells (PBMCs), obtained when the disease was refractory, from a patient treated with antithyroid drugs. This chain connects TRBV25-1 to TRBJ1-1; 8 bases agree with TRBD1. The receptor was derived from a female donor with Graves disease. CDR3 loop: CASSEFGQGGTFF. CDR3 nucleotide sequence: TGTGCCAGCAGTGAATTCGGACAGGGCGGAACTTTCTTT.